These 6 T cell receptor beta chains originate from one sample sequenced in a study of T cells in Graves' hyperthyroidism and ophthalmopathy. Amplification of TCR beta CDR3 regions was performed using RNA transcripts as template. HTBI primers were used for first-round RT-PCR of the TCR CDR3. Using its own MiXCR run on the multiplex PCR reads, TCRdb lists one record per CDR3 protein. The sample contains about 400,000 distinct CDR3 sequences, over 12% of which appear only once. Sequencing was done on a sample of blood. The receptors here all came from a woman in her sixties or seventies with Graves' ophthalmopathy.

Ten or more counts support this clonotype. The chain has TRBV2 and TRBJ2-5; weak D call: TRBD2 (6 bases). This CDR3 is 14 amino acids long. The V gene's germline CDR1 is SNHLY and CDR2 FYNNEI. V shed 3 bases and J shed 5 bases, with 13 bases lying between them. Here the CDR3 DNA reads TGTGCCAGCAGTGAGGGGGGAATCGGGGAGACCCAGTACTTC. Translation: CASSEGGIGETQYF. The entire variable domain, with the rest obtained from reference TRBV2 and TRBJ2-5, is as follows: EPEVTQTPSHQVTQMGQEVILRCVPISNHLYFYWYRQILGQKVEFLVSFYNNEISEKSEIFDDQFSVERPDGSNFTLKIRSTKLEDSAMYFCASSEGGIGETQYFGPGTRLLVL.

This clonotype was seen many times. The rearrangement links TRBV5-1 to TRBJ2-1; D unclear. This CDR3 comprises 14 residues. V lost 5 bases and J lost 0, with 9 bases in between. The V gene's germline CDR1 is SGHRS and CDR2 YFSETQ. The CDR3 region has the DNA TGCGCCAGCAGTAAGCAGAGCTCCTACAATGAGCAGTTCTTC. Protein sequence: CASSKQSSYNEQFF.

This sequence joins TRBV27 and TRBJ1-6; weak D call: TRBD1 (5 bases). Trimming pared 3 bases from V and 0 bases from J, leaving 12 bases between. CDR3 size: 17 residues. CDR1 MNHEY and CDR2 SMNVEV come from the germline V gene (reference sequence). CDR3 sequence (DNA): TGTGCCAGCAGTTTCTGGGCAGGGAGCTCCTATAATTCACCCCTCCACTTT. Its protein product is CASSFWAGSSYNSPLHF.

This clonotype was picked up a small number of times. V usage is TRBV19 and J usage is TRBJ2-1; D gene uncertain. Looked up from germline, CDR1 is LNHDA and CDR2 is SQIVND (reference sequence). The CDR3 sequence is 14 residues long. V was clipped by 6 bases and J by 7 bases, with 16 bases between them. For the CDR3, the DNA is TGTGCCAGTAGCCATACCCCCCTGGGGAATGAGCAGTTCTTC. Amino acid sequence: CASSHTPLGNEQFF.

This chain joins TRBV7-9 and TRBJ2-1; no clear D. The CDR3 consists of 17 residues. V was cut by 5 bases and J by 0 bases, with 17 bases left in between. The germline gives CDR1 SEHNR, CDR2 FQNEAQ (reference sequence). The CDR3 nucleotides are TGTGCCAGCAGCCCCTCGTGGTATAGGAGCTCCTACAATGAGCAGTTCTTC. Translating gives CASSPSWYRSSYNEQFF.

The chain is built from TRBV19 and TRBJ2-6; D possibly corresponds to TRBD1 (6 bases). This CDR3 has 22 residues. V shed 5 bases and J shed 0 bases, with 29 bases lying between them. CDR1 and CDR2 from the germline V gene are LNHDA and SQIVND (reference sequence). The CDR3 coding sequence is TGTGCCAGTAGTCTTACCCCGTTAAGCAGGGGACCTTTCCTCTCTGGGGCCAACGTCCTGACTTTC. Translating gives CASSLTPLSRGPFLSGANVLTF.